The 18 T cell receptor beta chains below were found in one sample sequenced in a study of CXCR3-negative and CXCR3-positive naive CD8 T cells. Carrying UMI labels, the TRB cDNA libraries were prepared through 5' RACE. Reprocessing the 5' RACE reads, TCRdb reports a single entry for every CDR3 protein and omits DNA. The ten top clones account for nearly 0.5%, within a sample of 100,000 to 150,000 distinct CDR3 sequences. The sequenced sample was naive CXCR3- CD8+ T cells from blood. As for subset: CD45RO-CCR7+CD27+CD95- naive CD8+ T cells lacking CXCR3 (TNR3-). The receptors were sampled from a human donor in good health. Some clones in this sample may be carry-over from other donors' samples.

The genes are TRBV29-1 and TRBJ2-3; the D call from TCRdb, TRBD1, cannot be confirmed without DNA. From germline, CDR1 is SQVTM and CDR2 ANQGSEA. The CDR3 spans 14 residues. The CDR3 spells CSVAATGGTDTQYF.

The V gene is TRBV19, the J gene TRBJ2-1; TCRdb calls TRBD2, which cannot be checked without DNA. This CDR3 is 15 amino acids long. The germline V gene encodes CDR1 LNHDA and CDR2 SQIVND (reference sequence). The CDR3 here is CASSPSGRAINEQFF.

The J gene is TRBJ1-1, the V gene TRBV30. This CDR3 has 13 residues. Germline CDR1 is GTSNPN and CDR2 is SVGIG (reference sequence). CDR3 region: CAWSVVGNTEAFF.

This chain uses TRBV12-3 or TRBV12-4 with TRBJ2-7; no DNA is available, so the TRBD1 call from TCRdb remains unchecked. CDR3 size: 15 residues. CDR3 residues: CASTQEGGSSYEQYF.

The chain's CDR3 is CASSDPDRESGELFF. The chain links TRBV6-1 to TRBJ2-2; lacking DNA, the TRBD1 call made by TCRdb goes unchecked. CDR3 length: 15 amino acids. CDR1 MNHNS and CDR2 SASEGT come from the germline V gene.

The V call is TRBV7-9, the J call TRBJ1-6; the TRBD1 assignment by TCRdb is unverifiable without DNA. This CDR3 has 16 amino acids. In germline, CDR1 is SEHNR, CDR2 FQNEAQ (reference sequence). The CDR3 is CASSSTTTGLDSPLHF.

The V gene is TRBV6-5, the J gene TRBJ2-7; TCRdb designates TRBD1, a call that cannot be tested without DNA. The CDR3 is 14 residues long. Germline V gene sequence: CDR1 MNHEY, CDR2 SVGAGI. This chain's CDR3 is CASSQGPEGYEQYF.

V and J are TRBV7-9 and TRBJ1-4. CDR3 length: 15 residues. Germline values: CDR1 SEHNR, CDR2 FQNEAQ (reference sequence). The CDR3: CASSLNREPNEKLFF.

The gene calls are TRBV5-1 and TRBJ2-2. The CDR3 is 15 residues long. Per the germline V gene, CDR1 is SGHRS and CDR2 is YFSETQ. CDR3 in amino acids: CASSLSAGQAGELFF.

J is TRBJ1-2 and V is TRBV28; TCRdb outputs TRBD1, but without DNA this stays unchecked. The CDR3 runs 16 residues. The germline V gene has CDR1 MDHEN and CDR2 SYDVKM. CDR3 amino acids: CASSRRPGQIIIGYTF.

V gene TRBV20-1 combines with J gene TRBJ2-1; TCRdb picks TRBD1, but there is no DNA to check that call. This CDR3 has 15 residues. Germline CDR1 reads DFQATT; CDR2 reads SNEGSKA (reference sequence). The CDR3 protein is CSALSRDRGFNEQFF.

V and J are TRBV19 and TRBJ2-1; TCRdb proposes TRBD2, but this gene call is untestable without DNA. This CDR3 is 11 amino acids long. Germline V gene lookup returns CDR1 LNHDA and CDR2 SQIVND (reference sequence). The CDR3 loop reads CASRHGLEQFF.

CDR3 sequence: CASSRRDRVYNEQFF. This sequence joins TRBV12-3 or TRBV12-4 and TRBJ2-1; TCRdb proposes TRBD1, but this gene call is untestable without DNA. The CDR3 is 15 amino acids.

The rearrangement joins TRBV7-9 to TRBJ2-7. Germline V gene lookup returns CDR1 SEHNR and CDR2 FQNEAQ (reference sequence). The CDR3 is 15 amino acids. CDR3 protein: CASSHLDVYSYEQYF.

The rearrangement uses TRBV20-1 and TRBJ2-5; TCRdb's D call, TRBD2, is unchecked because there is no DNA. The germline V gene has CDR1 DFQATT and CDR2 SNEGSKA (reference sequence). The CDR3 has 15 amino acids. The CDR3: CSATKAGGSVETQYF.

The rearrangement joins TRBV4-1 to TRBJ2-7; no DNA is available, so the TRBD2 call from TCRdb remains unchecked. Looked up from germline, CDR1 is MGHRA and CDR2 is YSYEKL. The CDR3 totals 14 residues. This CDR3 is CASSLIGTVDEQYF.

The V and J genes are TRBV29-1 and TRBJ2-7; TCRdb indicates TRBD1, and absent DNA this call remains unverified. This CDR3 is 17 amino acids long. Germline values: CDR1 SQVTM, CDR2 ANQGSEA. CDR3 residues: CSYPRRTARPPSYEQYF.

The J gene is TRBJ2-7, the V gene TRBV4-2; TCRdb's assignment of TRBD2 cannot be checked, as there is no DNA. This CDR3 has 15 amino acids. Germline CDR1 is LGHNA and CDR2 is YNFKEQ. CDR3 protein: CASSQDRDFTYEQYF.